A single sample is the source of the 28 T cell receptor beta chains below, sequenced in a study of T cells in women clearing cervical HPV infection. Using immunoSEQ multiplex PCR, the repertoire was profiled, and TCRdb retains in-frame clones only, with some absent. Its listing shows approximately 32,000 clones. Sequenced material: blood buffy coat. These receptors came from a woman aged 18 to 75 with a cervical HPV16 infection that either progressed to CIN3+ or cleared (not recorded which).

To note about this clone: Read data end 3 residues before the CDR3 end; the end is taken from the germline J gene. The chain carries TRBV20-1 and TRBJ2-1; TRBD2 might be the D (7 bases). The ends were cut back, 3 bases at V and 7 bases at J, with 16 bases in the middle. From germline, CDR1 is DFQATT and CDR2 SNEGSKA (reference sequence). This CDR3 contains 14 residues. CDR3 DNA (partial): TGCAGTGCTAGGAGGGGGGGCCCCGTAAATGAG. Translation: CSARRGGPVNE. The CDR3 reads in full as CSARRGGPVNEQFF.

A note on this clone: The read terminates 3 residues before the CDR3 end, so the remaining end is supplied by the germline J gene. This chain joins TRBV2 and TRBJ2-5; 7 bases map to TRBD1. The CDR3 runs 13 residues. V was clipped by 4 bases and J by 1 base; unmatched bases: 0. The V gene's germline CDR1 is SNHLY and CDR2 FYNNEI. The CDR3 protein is CASSGTGQETQYF. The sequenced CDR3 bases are TGTGCCAGCAGTGGGACAGGCCAAGAGACC.

Here the CDR3 reads CASTVTGLHGYTF. The CDR3 DNA, read in part, is TGTGCCAGCACCGTCACAGGGCTCCATGGC. V is TRBV7-2 and J is TRBJ1-2, with D possibly being TRBD1 (6 bases). The sequence runs out 3 residues before the end of the CDR3; the remainder is reconstructed from the germline J gene. This CDR3 spans 13 amino acids. V dropped 7 bases and J dropped 6 bases, with 15 bases sitting between them. Germline values: CDR1 SGHTA, CDR2 FQGNSA.

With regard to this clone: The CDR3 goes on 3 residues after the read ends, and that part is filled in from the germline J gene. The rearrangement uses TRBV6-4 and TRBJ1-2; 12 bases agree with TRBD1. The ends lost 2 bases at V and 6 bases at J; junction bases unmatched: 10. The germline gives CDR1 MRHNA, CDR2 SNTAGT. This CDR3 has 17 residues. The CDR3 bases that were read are TGTGCCAGCAGTGACCCCTCTGGGGACAGGGGGCTTGATGGC. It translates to CASSDPSGDRGLDG. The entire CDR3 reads CASSDPSGDRGLDGYTF.

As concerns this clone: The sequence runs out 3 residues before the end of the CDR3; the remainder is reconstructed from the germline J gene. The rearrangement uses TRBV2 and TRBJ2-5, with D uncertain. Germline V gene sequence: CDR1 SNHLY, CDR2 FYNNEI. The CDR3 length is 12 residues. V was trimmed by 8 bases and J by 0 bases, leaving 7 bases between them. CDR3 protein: CASAEYQETQYF. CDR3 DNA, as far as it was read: TGTGCCAGCGCAGAGTACCAAGAGACC.

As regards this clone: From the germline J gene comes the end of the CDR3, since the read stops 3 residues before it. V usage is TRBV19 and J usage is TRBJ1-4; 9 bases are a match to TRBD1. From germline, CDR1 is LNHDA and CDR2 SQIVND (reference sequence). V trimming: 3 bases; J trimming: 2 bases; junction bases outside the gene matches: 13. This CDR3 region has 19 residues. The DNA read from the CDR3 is TGTGCCAGTAGTATCCGGCCTCCGGGACAGGGAGCGACTAATGAAAAA. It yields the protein CASSIRPPGQGATNEK. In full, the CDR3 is CASSIRPPGQGATNEKLFF.

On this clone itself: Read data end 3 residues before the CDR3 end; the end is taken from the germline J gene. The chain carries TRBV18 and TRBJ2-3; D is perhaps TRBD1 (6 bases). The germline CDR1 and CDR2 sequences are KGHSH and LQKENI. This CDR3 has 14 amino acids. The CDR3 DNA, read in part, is TGTGCCAGCTCACCATTAACAGGGAATCAGCCG. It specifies CASSPLTGNQP. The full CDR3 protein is CASSPLTGNQPQYF.

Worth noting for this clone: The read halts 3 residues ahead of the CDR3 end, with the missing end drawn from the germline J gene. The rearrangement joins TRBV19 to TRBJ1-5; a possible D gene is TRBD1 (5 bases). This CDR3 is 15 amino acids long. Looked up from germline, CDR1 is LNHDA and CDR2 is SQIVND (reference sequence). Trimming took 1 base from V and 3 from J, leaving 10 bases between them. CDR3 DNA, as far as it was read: TGTGCCAGTAGTATAGCTCAGGGTCTCAATCAGCCC. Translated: CASSIAQGLNQP. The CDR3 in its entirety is CASSIAQGLNQPQHF.

CDR3 DNA (partial): TGCAGTGCTAGGACACAATCATTCTCTGGGGCCAACGTC. Translating gives CSARTQSFSGANV. In full, the CDR3 is CSARTQSFSGANVLTF. The rearrangement links TRBV20-1 to TRBJ2-6, with D unresolved. The read is 3 residues too short to cover the CDR3 end, so that end is filled in from the germline J gene. The CDR3 is 16 residues long. The ends were cut back, 3 bases at V and 0 bases at J, with 12 bases in the middle. CDR1 is DFQATT, CDR2 SNEGSKA, per germline (reference sequence).

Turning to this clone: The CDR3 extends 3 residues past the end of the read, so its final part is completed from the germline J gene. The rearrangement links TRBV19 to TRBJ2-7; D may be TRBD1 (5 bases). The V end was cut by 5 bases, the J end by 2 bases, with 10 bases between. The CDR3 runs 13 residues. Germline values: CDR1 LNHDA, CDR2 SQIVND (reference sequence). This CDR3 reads CASSPTAPYEQYF. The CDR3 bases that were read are TGTGCCAGTAGTCCGACAGCCCCCTACGAG. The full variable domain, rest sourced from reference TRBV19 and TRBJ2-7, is DGGITQSPKYLFRKEGQNVTLSCEQNLNHDAMYWYRQDPGQGLRLIYYSQIVNDFQKGDIAEGYSVSREKKESFPLTVTSAQKNPTAFYLCASSPTAPYEQYFGPGTRLTVT.

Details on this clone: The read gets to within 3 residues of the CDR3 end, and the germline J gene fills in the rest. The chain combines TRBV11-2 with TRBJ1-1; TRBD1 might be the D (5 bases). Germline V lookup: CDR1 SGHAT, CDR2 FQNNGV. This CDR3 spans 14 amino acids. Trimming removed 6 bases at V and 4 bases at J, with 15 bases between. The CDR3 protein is CASRTAGIGTEAFF. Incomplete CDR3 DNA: TGTGCCAGCAGAACCGCAGGGATCGGCACTGAA.

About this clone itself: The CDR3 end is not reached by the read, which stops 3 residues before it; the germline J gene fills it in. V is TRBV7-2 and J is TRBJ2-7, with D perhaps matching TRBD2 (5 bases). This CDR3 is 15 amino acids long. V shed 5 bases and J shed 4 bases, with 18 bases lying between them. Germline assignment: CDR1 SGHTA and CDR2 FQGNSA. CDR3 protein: CASSITISGIYEQYF. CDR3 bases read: TGTGCCAGCAGCATAACTATCTCGGGGATTTACGAG.

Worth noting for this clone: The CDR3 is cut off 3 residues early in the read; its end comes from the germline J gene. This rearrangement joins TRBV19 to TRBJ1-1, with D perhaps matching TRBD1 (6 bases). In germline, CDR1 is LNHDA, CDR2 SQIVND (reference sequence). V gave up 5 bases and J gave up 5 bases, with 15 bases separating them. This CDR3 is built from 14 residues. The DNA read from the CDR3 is TGTGCCAGTAGTCCGGACAGTAGTAGGACTGAA. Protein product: CASSPDSSRTE. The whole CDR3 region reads CASSPDSSRTEAFF. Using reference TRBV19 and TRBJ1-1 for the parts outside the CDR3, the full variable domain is DGGITQSPKYLFRKEGQNVTLSCEQNLNHDAMYWYRQDPGQGLRLIYYSQIVNDFQKGDIAEGYSVSREKKESFPLTVTSAQKNPTAFYLCASSPDSSRTEAFFGQGTRLTVV.

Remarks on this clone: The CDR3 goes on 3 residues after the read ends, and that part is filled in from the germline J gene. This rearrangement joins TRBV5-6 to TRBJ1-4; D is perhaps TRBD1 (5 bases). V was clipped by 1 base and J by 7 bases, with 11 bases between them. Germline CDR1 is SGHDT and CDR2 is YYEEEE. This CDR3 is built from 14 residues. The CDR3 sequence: CASSLPGPGEKLFF. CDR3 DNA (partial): TGTGCCAGCAGCTTGCCAGGGCCGGGTGAAAAA.

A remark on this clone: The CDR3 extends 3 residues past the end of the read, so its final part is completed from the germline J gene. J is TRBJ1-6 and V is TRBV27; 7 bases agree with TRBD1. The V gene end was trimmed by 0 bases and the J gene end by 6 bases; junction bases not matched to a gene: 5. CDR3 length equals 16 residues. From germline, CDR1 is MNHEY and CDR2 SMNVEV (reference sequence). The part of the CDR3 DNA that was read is TGTGCCAGCAGTTTATCAGGGGGCCCGCTTAATTCACCC. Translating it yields CASSLSGGPLNSP. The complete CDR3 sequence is CASSLSGGPLNSPLHF.

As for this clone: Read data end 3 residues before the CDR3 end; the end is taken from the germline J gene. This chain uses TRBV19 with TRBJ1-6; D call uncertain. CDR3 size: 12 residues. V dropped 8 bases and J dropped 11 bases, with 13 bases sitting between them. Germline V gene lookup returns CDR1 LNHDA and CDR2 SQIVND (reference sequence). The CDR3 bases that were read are TGTGCCAGTCGCCATATCGAGGCACCC. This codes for CASRHIEAP. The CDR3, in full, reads CASRHIEAPLHF.

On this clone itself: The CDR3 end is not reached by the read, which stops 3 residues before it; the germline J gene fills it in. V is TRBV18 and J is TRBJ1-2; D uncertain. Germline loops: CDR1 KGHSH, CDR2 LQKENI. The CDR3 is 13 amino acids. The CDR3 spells CASSPSLYNDYTF. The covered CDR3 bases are TGTGCCAGCTCACCATCCCTTTACAATGAC.

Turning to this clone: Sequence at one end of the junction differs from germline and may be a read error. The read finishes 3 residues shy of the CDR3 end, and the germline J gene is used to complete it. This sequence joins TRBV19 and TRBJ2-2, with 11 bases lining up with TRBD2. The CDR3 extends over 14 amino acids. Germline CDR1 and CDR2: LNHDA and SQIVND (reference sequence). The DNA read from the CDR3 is TGTGCCAGTAGTGTCAACGCTCTAGCGGGGGGG. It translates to CASSVNALAGG. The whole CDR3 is CASSVNALAGGLFF. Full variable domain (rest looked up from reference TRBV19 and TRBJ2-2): DGGITQSPKYLFRKEGQNVTLSCEQNLNHDAMYWYRQDPGQGLRLIYYSQIVNDFQKGDIAEGYSVSREKKESFPLTVTSAQKNPTAFYLCASSVNALAGGLFFGEGSRLTVL.

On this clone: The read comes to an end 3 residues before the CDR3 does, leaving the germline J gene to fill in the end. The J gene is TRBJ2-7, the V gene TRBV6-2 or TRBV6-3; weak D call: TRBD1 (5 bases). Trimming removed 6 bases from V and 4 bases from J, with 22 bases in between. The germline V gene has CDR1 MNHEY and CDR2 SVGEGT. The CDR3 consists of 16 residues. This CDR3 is CASSHTVRQNLYEQYF. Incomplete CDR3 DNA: TGTGCCAGCAGCCACACCGTTCGACAGAACCTTTACGAG.

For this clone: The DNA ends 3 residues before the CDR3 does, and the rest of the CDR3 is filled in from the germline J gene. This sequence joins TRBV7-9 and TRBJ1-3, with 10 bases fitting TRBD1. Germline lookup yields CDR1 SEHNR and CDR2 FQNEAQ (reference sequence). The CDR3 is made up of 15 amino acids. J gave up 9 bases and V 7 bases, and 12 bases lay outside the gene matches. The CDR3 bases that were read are TGTGCCAGCATCCCAGGGGACAGGGGTAGGAGCACC. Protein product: CASIPGDRGRST. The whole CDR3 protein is CASIPGDRGRSTIYF.

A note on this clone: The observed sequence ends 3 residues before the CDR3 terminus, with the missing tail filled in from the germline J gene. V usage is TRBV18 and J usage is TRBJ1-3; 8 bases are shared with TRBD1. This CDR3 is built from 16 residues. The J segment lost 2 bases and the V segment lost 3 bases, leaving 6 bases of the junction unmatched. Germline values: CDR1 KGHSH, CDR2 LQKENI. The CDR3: CASSPVLTGAGNTIYF. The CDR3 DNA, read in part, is TGTGCCAGCTCACCGGTGTTGACAGGGGCTGGAAACACC.

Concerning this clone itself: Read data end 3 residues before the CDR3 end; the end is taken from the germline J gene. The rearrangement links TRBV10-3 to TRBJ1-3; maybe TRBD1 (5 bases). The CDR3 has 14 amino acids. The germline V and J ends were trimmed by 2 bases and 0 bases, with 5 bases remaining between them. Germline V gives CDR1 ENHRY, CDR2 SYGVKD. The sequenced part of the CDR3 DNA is TGTGCCATCAGTGAGGACAGCTCTGGAAACACC. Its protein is CAISEDSSGNT. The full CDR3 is CAISEDSSGNTIYF.

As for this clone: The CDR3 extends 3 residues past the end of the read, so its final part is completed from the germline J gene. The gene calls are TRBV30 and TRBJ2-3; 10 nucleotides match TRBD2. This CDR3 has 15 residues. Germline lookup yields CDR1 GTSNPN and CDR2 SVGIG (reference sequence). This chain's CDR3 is CAWSAGLAAQETQYF. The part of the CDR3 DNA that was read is TGTGCCTGGAGTGCCGGACTAGCGGCCCAAGAGACG.

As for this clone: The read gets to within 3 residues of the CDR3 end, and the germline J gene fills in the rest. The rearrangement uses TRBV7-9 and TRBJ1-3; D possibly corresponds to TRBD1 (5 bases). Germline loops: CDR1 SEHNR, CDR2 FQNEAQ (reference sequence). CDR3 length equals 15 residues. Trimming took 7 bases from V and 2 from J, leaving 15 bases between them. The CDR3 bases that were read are TGTGCCAGCACAACAATGTCAGGGACTGGAAACACC. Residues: CASTTMSGTGNT. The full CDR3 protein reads CASTTMSGTGNTIYF.

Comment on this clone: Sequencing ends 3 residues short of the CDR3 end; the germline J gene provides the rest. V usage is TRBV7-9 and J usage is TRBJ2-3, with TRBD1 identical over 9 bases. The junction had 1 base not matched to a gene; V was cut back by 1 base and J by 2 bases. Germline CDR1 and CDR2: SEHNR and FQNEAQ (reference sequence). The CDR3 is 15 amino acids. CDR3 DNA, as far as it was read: TGTGCCAGCAGCTTAGGGGACAGGGACACAGATACG. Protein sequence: CASSLGDRDTDT. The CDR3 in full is CASSLGDRDTDTQYF.

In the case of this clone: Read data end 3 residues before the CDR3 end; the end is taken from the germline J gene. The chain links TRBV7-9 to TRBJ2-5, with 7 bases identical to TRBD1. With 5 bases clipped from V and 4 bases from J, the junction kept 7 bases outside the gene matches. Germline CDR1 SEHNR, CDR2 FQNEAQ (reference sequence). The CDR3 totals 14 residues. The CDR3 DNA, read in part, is TGTGCCAGCAGCATGGGACAGAGCCTAGAGACC. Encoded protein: CASSMGQSLET. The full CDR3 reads CASSMGQSLETQYF.

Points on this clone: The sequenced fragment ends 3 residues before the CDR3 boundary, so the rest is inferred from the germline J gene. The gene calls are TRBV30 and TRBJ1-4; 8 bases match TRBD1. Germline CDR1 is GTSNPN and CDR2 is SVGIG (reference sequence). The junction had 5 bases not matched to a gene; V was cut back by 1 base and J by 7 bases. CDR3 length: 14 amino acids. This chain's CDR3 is CAWSGTGLSEKLFF. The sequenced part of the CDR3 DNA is TGTGCCTGGAGTGGGACAGGGTTGAGTGAAAAA.

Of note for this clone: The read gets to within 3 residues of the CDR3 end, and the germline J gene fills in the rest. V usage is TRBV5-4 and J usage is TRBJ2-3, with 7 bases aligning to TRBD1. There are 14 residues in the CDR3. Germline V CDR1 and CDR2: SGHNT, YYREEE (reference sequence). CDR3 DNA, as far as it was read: TGTGCCAGCAGCCCCCAGGGGGACCAAGAGACG. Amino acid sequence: CASSPQGDQET. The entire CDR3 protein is CASSPQGDQETQYF.